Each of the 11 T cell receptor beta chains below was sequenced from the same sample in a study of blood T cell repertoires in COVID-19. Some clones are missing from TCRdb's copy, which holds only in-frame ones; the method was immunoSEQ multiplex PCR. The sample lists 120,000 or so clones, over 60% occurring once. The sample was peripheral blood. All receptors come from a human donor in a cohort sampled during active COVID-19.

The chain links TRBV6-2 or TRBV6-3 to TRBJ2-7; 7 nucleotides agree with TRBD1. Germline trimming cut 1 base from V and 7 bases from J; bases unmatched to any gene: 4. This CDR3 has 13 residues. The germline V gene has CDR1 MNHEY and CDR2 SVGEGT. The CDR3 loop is CASSYWTGQEQYF. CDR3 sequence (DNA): TGTGCCAGCAGTTACTGGACAGGACAAGAGCAGTACTTC.

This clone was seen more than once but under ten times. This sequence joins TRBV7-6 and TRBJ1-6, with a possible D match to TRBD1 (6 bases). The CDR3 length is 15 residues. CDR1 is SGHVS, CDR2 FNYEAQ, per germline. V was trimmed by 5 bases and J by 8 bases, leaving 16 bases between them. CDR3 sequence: CASSPTGYDDSPLHF. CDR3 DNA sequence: TGTGCCAGCAGCCCAACAGGGTATGATGATTCACCCCTCCACTTT.

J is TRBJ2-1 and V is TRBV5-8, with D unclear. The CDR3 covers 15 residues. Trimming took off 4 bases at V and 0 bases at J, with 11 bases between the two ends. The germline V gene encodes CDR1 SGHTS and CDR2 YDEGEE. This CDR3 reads CASSLRENSYNEQFF. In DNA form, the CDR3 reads TGTGCCAGCAGCCTGCGAGAGAACTCCTACAATGAGCAGTTCTTC.

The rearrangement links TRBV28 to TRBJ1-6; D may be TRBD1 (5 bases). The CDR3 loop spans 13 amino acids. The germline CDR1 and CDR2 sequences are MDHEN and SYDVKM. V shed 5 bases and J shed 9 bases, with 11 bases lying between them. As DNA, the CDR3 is TGTGCCAGCAGTGAAAGGGGCCGTTCACCCCTCCACTTT. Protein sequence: CASSERGRSPLHF.

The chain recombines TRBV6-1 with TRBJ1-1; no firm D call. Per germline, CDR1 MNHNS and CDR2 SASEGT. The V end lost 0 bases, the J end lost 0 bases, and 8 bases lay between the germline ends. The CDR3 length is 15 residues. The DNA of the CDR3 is TGTGCCAGCAGTGAAGCCCGGGATTTGAACACTGAAGCTTTCTTT. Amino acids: CASSEARDLNTEAFF.

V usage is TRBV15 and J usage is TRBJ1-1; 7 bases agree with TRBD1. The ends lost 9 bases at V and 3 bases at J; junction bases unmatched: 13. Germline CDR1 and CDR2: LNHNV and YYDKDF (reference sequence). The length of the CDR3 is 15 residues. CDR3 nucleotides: TGTGCCACGGAGGACAGGCGCCGAGAGCACACTGAAGCTTTCTTT. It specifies CATEDRRREHTEAFF. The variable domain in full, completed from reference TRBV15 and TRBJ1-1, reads DAMVIQNPRYQVTQFGKPVTLSCSQTLNHNVMYWYQQKSSQAPKLLFHYYDKDFNNEADTPDNFQSRRPNTSFCFLDIRSPGLGDTAMYLCATEDRRREHTEAFFGQGTRLTVV.

DNA for the CDR3: TGTGCCAGCAGTTATAGGACAGGGGGTTACGAGCAGTACTTC. Translated: CASSYRTGGYEQYF. This chain joins TRBV6-6 and TRBJ2-7, with 10 bases matching TRBD1. The ends lost 3 bases at V and 4 bases at J; junction bases unmatched: 3. The CDR3 has 14 amino acids. Germline loops: CDR1 MNHNY, CDR2 SVGAGI (reference sequence).

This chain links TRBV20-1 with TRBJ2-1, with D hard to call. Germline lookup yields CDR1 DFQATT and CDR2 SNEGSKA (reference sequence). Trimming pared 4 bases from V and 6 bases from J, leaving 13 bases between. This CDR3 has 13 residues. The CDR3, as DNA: TGCAGTGCTACTGAACCACCTAGCAATGAGCAGTTCTTC. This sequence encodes CSATEPPSNEQFF.

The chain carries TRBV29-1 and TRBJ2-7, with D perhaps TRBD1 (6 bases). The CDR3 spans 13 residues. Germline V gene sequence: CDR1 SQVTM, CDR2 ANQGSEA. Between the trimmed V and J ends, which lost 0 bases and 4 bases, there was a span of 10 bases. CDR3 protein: CSVEDRDKYEQYF. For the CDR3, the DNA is TGCAGCGTTGAAGATCGGGACAAATACGAGCAGTACTTC.

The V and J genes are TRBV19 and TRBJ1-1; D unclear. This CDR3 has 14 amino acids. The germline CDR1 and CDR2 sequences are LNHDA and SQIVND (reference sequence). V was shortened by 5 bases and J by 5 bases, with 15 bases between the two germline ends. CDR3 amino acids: CASSPSPVRTEAFF. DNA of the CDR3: TGTGCCAGTAGTCCCAGTCCTGTGCGGACTGAAGCTTTCTTT.

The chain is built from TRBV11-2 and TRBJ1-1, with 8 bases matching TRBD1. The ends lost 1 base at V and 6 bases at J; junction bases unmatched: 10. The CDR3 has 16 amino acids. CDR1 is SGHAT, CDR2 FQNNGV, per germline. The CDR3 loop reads CASSLVKRTGKAEAFF. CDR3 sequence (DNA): TGTGCCAGCAGCTTAGTAAAAAGGACAGGGAAGGCTGAAGCTTTCTTT.